This TCR beta chain was found in a study of shared clonotypes between healthy human individuals. Trimming shortened V by 2 bases and J by 0 bases, and 8 bases separated the two germline ends. CDR3 length: 14 residues. Germline CDR1 is MDHEN and CDR2 is SYDVKM. As concerns this clone: Its target is unknown.

Authors' methods: Junction-only immunoSEQ data arrived without quality scores, meaning filtering differed. Assay used: immunoSEQ multiplex PCR; TCRdb lists only in-frame clones, some missing. V and J calls and clone size are copied from that table; D and trimming were computed from the DNA. The top ten hold more than 0.9% of the sample, which has about 1.5 million clones, around 97% seen once. General study findings and limits: Among a few donors, approximately 5% of naive CD4 clonotypes were found in common. Estimated clonotype richness was generally higher in naive than memory subsets.

CD4+ cells underwent separation, giving CD45RA+ naive and CD45RA-negative memory subsets. The sample consisted of naive CD4+ T cells sorted from blood. Subset meaning: CD45RA+ positively selected. The chain joins TRBV28 to TRBJ2-7; D uncertain. The receptor was isolated from a man aged 25-45 years in good health. The CDR3 protein is CASSLERLSYEQYF. The CDR3 DNA is TGTGCCAGCAGTTTAGAACGGCTCTCCTACGAGCAGTACTTC.